Below are 14 T cell receptor beta chains sequenced from a single sample in a study of T cells in localized non-small cell lung cancer. TCRdb keeps only in-frame clones here, not all; method: immunoSEQ multiplex PCR. The sample holds approximately 35,000 clones, roughly 90% seen once. The material sequenced was peripheral blood, taken before any cancer treatment. These receptors came from a man aged 35-69 years with stage I lung adenocarcinoma.

The chain uses TRBV6-5 and TRBJ1-4; D call uncertain. The germline V gene encodes CDR1 MNHEY and CDR2 SVGAGI. Trimming cost V 6 bases and J 7 bases, with 15 bases left between them. CDR3 size: 14 residues. CDR3 sequence reads: CASSPAWVGEKLFF. CDR3 DNA: TGTGCCAGCAGCCCCGCTTGGGTTGGTGAAAAACTGTTTTTT.

The chain joins TRBV6-5 to TRBJ2-7, with a weak D call TRBD1 (6 bases). Looked up from germline, CDR1 is MNHEY and CDR2 is SVGAGI. The CDR3 totals 15 residues. V lost 0 bases to trimming and J lost 1 base, with 10 bases between them. The CDR3 sequence: CASSYSNRESYEQYF. CDR3 nucleotide sequence: TGTGCCAGCAGTTACTCTAACAGGGAATCCTACGAGCAGTACTTC.

The chain is built from TRBV2 and TRBJ2-6, with D maybe TRBD1 (5 bases). Looked up from germline, CDR1 is SNHLY and CDR2 is FYNNEI. The length of the CDR3 is 14 residues. V lost 4 bases and J lost 4, with 8 bases in between. The CDR3 nucleotides are TGTGCCAGCAGTGGGACACGCGGGGCCAACGTCCTGACTTTC. It codes for CASSGTRGANVLTF.

The J gene is TRBJ2-5, the V gene TRBV29-1; D possibly corresponds to TRBD1 (5 bases). The CDR3 totals 13 residues. V shed 4 bases and J shed 3 bases, with 12 bases lying between them. In germline, CDR1 is SQVTM, CDR2 ANQGSEA. The CDR3 sequence is CSVVQGNEETQYF. The CDR3 DNA is TGCAGCGTTGTCCAGGGTAATGAAGAGACCCAGTACTTC.

The genes are TRBV5-6 and TRBJ2-5, with 9 nucleotides matching TRBD1. The germline CDR1 and CDR2 sequences are SGHDT and YYEEEE. V lost 2 bases to trimming and J lost 5 bases; unmatched junction nucleotides: 16. This CDR3 spans 18 amino acids. The CDR3 DNA is TGTGCCAGCAGCTTTCGACAGGGACAGGGAATTGGGGTGGAGACCCAGTACTTC. Residues: CASSFRQGQGIGVETQYF.

The V call is TRBV2, the J call TRBJ2-3, with 12 bases fitting TRBD2. From germline, CDR1 is SNHLY and CDR2 FYNNEI. The CDR3 extends over 19 amino acids. The V gene end was trimmed by 6 bases and the J gene end by 2 bases; junction bases not matched to a gene: 15. The CDR3 DNA reads TGTGCCAGCAGCGACAATCCTAGCGGGGGGGAGTTAGACACAGATACGCAGTATTTT. It codes for CASSDNPSGGELDTDTQYF.

Remarks on this clone: The junction departs from the called germline gene at one end, perhaps through a read error. The J gene is TRBJ1-6, the V gene TRBV30, with 7 bases identical to TRBD1. The germline gives CDR1 GTSNPN, CDR2 SVGIG (reference sequence). This CDR3 spans 16 amino acids. CDR3 in amino acids: CSWSVRAGTDNSPLHF. The CDR3 DNA is TGTTCCTGGAGTGTACGCGCCGGGACAGATAATTCACCCCTCCACTTT.

The chain carries TRBV2 and TRBJ2-3; D is perhaps TRBD1 (6 bases). The germline gives CDR1 SNHLY, CDR2 FYNNEI. This CDR3 comprises 14 residues. V gave up 10 bases and J gave up 5 bases, with 19 bases separating them. This chain's CDR3 is CATSYTQGEDTQYF. The CDR3 coding sequence is TGTGCCACCTCCTATACACAGGGTGAAGATACGCAGTATTTT.

The gene calls are TRBV4-1 and TRBJ2-7, with 8 bases lining up with TRBD1. The CDR3 totals 14 residues. Germline-derived CDR1 and CDR2 are MGHRA and YSYEKL. The V gene end was trimmed by 3 bases and the J gene end by 3 bases; junction bases not matched to a gene: 4. The CDR3 loop is CASSHPTGGYEQYF. The CDR3 DNA is TGCGCCAGCAGCCACCCCACAGGGGGCTACGAGCAGTACTTC.

V and J are TRBV7-2 and TRBJ2-3, with 8 bases that match TRBD2. The CDR3 is 17 amino acids. J lost 6 bases, V lost 4 bases, and 15 bases had no gene match. Germline values: CDR1 SGHTA, CDR2 FQGNSA. The CDR3 spells CASSSLRGGRIGDTQYF. DNA of the CDR3: TGTGCCAGCAGCTCGCTTCGGGGGGGCAGGATTGGGGATACGCAGTATTTT.

The chain couples TRBV5-1 to TRBJ2-2; no definite D call. This CDR3 region has 15 residues. Trimming removed 3 bases from V and 3 bases from J, with 12 bases in between. Germline values: CDR1 SGHRS, CDR2 YFSETQ. CDR3 residues: CASSSTLADTGELFF. For the CDR3, the DNA is TGCGCCAGCAGCTCTACCTTGGCCGACACCGGGGAGCTGTTTTTT.

The chain recombines TRBV7-9 with TRBJ2-5, with a tentative D call TRBD2 (6 bases). Germline CDR1 and CDR2: SEHNR and FQNEAQ (reference sequence). Trimming shortened V by 5 bases and J by 9 bases, and 16 bases separated the two germline ends. This CDR3 contains 13 residues. CDR3 amino acids: CASSLSGPGAQYF. The CDR3 bases are TGTGCCAGCAGCCTTAGCGGTCCGGGGGCCCAGTACTTC.

The count of this clone is one. V usage is TRBV5-5 and J usage is TRBJ1-2, with D possibly matching TRBD1 (6 bases). V was clipped by 2 bases and J by 3 bases, with 8 bases between them. The length of the CDR3 is 13 residues. Germline V gene sequence: CDR1 SGHKS, CDR2 YYEKEE (reference sequence). This CDR3 is CASSFEGDYGYTF. In DNA form, the CDR3 reads TGTGCCAGCAGCTTTGAGGGGGACTATGGCTACACCTTC.

The chain joins TRBV2 to TRBJ2-7, with TRBD1 as a possible D gene (6 bases). The length of the CDR3 is 14 residues. Trimming shortened V by 6 bases and J by 5 bases, and 17 bases separated the two germline ends. Germline values: CDR1 SNHLY, CDR2 FYNNEI. The CDR3 region has the DNA TGTGCCAGCAGGCCCCAGCAGGGGCGGCACGAGCAGTACTTC. It specifies CASRPQQGRHEQYF. Based on the CDR3 plus reference TRBV2 and TRBJ2-7, the full variable domain is EPEVTQTPSHQVTQMGQEVILRCVPISNHLYFYWYRQILGQKVEFLVSFYNNEISEKSEIFDDQFSVERPDGSNFTLKIRSTKLEDSAMYFCASRPQQGRHEQYFGPGTRLTVT.